The clone carrying this T cell receptor beta chain was detected many times. Its antigen is unidentified. Cells sorted as Tregs were CD4+, CD25+ and CD127-/low. Per germline, CDR1 SGHRS and CDR2 YFSETQ. With 0 bases clipped from V and 6 bases from J, the junction kept 7 bases outside the gene matches. CDR3 size: 16 residues. Constant-region reverse primers amplified full-length variable regions, followed by semi-nested Nested Universal Primer A PCR. MiXCR, applied by TCRdb to the 5' RACE reads, yields one record per CDR3 protein. Of some 40,000 distinct CDR3 sequences in the sample, roughly 23% were seen once. Study-wide points: Tumor Tregs overlapped most with tumor, then blood, naive CD4+ cells. Whole repertoires were not studied in the larger cohort, only one V-J beta rearrangement. The TCR gene usage of tumor memory CD4+ T cells clustered together with blood and lymph node memory CD4+ cells and with lymph node naive CD4+ cells.

Sequencing used Tregs sorted from a lymph node. The chain uses TRBV5-1 and TRBJ2-1; 9 bases align to TRBD2. The TCR comes from a female donor with breast cancer. The CDR3 protein is CASSLEVAGGPNEQFF. The CDR3 coding sequence is TGCGCCAGCAGCTTGGAAGTCGCGGGAGGGCCCAATGAGCAGTTCTTC.